The next 24 T cell receptor beta chains were all read from a single sample in a study of cytotoxic CD8 clonotypes in ibrutinib-treated CLL. Using immunoSEQ multiplex PCR, the repertoire was profiled, and TCRdb retains in-frame clones only, with some absent. This sample yields some 26,000 clones, of which roughly 85% are seen a single time; approximately 8% belongs to the top ten. Material: PBMCs, obtained after 24 months of ibrutinib treatment. Source of these receptors: a human donor with chronic lymphocytic leukemia.

The chain is built from TRBV20-1 and TRBJ1-2; D unclear. Between the trimmed V and J ends, which lost 7 bases and 2 bases, there was a span of 8 bases. This CDR3 has 11 residues. Looked up from germline, CDR1 is DFQATT and CDR2 is SNEGSKA (reference sequence). The CDR3 loop reads CSGYYNYGYTF. The DNA for the CDR3 is TGCAGTGGCTATTACAACTATGGCTACACCTTC.

In DNA, the CDR3 is TGTGCCAGCAGTGGATCACTGAACTCCTACGAGCAGTACTTC. This encodes CASSGSLNSYEQYF. The V and J genes are TRBV6-5 and TRBJ2-7, with D hard to call. Between the trimmed V and J ends, which lost 5 bases and 0 bases, there was a span of 11 bases. CDR3 length: 14 amino acids. Germline lookup yields CDR1 MNHEY and CDR2 SVGAGI.

The chain is built from TRBV19 and TRBJ2-4, with D maybe TRBD1 (6 bases). V lost 8 bases, J lost 2 bases, and 25 bases lay in between. The CDR3 covers 18 residues. CDR1 and CDR2 from the germline V gene are LNHDA and SQIVND (reference sequence). CDR3 region: CASEGTSLPSKSKNIQYF. CDR3 bases: TGTGCCAGTGAGGGGACATCCCTACCATCAAAGTCCAAAAACATTCAGTACTTC.

CDR3 protein: CASSLVAGYYEQYF. CDR3 nucleotide sequence: TGTGCCAGCAGCTTAGTGGCGGGATACTACGAGCAGTACTTC. This sequence joins TRBV7-8 and TRBJ2-7, with D maybe TRBD2 (6 bases). CDR3 size: 14 residues. The V end was cut by 1 base, the J end by 3 bases, with 10 bases between. CDR1 and CDR2 (germline): SGHVS, FQNEAQ.

J is TRBJ1-1 and V is TRBV11-2; weak D call: TRBD1 (5 bases). The germline V gene has CDR1 SGHAT and CDR2 FQNNGV. The CDR3 totals 16 residues. V dropped 1 base and J dropped 1 base, with 13 bases sitting between them. The CDR3, as DNA: TGTGCCAGCAGCTTAGGCTGGTTGGGGGGGAACACTGAAGCTTTCTTT. Translation gives CASSLGWLGGNTEAFF. The full variable domain, with the rest looked up from reference TRBV11-2 and TRBJ1-1, is EAGVAQSPRYKIIEKRQSVAFWCNPISGHATLYWYQQILGQGPKLLIQFQNNGVVDDSQLPKDRFSAERLKGVDSTLKIQPAKLEDSAVYLCASSLGWLGGNTEAFFGQGTRLTVV.

V usage is TRBV10-3 and J usage is TRBJ1-4, with D tentatively TRBD1 (6 bases). The V and J ends lost 3 bases and 11 bases respectively, with 10 bases between them. Germline V lookup: CDR1 ENHRY, CDR2 SYGVKD. The CDR3 runs to 12 residues. This CDR3 reads CAISDQGRKLFF. CDR3 nucleotide sequence: TGTGCCATCAGTGATCAGGGGAGGAAACTGTTTTTT.

This chain links TRBV7-3 with TRBJ1-6, with a possible D match to TRBD1 (5 bases). Germline V gene sequence: CDR1 SGHTA, CDR2 FQGTGA. V lost 2 bases to trimming and J lost 10 bases, with 15 bases between them. CDR3 size: 15 residues. CDR3 in DNA: TGTGCCAGCAGCTTACGCCCTGACAGTTTATCACCCCTCCACTTT. This gives the protein CASSLRPDSLSPLHF.

The chain recombines TRBV11-1 with TRBJ1-2; D not certain. Trimming took off 5 bases at V and 4 bases at J, with 20 bases between the two ends. Germline V gives CDR1 SGHAT, CDR2 FQDESV (reference sequence). The CDR3 spans 16 residues. The CDR3 sequence: CASSPEQYDIGYGYTF. DNA for the CDR3: TGTGCCAGCAGCCCAGAACAATATGACATCGGCTATGGCTACACCTTC.

The DNA of the CDR3 is TGTGCTAGTGGACGTGAGGGGTCCTGGAACACTGAAGCTTTCTTT. Its translation: CASGREGSWNTEAFF. The genes are TRBV12-5 and TRBJ1-1, with D tentatively TRBD1 (5 bases). Germline CDR1 and CDR2: LGHNT and FRNRAP. The V end was cut by 6 bases, the J end by 1 base, with 15 bases between. This CDR3 is 15 amino acids long.

This chain uses TRBV7-6 with TRBJ1-2; 7 bases map to TRBD1. V trimming: 5 bases; J trimming: 6 bases; junction bases outside the gene matches: 9. The length of the CDR3 is 14 residues. Germline V gene sequence: CDR1 SGHVS, CDR2 FNYEAQ. The CDR3 reads CASSPDRVRDGYTF. The CDR3 bases are TGTGCCAGCAGCCCAGACAGGGTCAGGGATGGCTACACCTTC.

The chain uses TRBV11-2 and TRBJ1-3, with D hard to call. Deletions cut 2 bases from V and 0 bases from J, with 14 bases between. This CDR3 has 17 amino acids. CDR1 is SGHAT and CDR2 is FQNNGV in the germline V gene. The CDR3 DNA is TGTGCCAGCAGCTTAAACCCGGGAGGCCGCTCTGGAAACACCATATATTTT. Amino acids: CASSLNPGGRSGNTIYF.

The V and J genes are TRBV18 and TRBJ2-3, with unresolved D. CDR3 length equals 14 residues. V was pared by 2 bases and J by 6 bases, with 12 bases between. Looked up from germline, CDR1 is KGHSH and CDR2 is LQKENI. The CDR3 protein is CASSPATLVDTQYF. CDR3 nucleotides: TGTGCCAGCTCACCAGCCACGCTCGTGGATACGCAGTATTTT.

The chain links TRBV5-1 to TRBJ1-1; D unresolved. Germline V gene data show CDR1 as SGHRS and CDR2 as YFSETQ. The CDR3 covers 13 residues. V was shortened by 1 base and J by 1 base, with 5 bases between the two germline ends. CDR3 in amino acids: CASSLQQNTEAFF. In DNA form, the CDR3 reads TGCGCCAGCAGCTTGCAGCAGAACACTGAAGCTTTCTTT.

This clone was detected a few times. The V gene is TRBV19, the J gene TRBJ2-2; D remains ambiguous. The CDR3 consists of 16 residues. Deletions cut 1 base from V and 0 bases from J, with 9 bases between. In germline, CDR1 is LNHDA, CDR2 SQIVND (reference sequence). The CDR3 DNA reads as TGTGCCAGTAGTATAGGATGGGGTACGAACACCGGGGAGCTGTTTTTT. Protein product: CASSIGWGTNTGELFF.

CDR3 sequence (DNA): TGTGCCAGCAATAAGGGAGCCTACGAGCAGTACTTC. This encodes CASNKGAYEQYF. The chain carries TRBV2 and TRBJ2-7, with D perhaps matching TRBD2 (5 bases). Germline-derived CDR1 and CDR2 are SNHLY and FYNNEI. V was pared by 7 bases and J by 2 bases, with 9 bases between. The CDR3 spans 12 residues.

This rearrangement joins TRBV7-2 to TRBJ1-5, with D uncertain. Trimming took off 1 base at V and 0 bases at J, with 7 bases between the two ends. This CDR3 has 15 amino acids. Germline V gene data show CDR1 as SGHTA and CDR2 as FQGNSA. The CDR3 coding sequence is TGTGCCAGCAGCTTAGTGCAGGATAGCAATCAGCCCCAGCATTTT. Translated: CASSLVQDSNQPQHF.

The rearrangement links TRBV5-4 to TRBJ2-2, with D possibly being TRBD2 (6 bases). V was pared by 1 base and J by 4 bases, with 14 bases between. The germline CDR1 and CDR2 sequences are SGHNT and YYREEE (reference sequence). The CDR3 covers 16 residues. The CDR3 loop reads CASSLMGGPFTGELFF. CDR3 in DNA: TGTGCCAGCAGCTTGATGGGGGGACCCTTCACCGGGGAGCTGTTTTTT. Supplemented by reference TRBV5-4 and TRBJ2-2, the full variable domain reads ETGVTQSPTHLIKTRGQQVTLRCSSQSGHNTVSWYQQALGQGPQFIFQYYREEENGRGNFPPRFSGLQFPNYSSELNVNALELDDSALYLCASSLMGGPFTGELFFGEGSRLTVL.

The chain recombines TRBV29-1 with TRBJ2-5; possible D gene TRBD1, 5 bases. The V and J ends lost 7 bases and 4 bases respectively, with 16 bases between them. Per germline, CDR1 SQVTM and CDR2 ANQGSEA. The CDR3 sequence is 13 residues long. CDR3 coding DNA: TGCAGCGCCAACTTACAGGCTGGAGAGACCCAGTACTTC. Translating it yields CSANLQAGETQYF.

This clone occurred a few times. V is TRBV7-9 and J is TRBJ2-7; 8 bases fit TRBD1. CDR3 length equals 16 residues. The germline V gene has CDR1 SEHNR and CDR2 FQNEAQ (reference sequence). Trimming took 5 bases from V and 2 from J; bases not matched to a gene: 11. Written as DNA, the CDR3 is TGTGCCAGCAGCATAACAAACAGGGGGGAAACCTACGAGCAGTACTTC. This codes for CASSITNRGETYEQYF.

The chain links TRBV25-1 to TRBJ2-1; 13 nucleotides align to TRBD2. Germline trimming cut 6 bases from V and 5 bases from J; bases unmatched to any gene: 10. Germline CDR1 and CDR2: MGHDK and SYGVNS. The CDR3 runs to 17 residues. DNA for the CDR3: TGTGCCAGCAGGACTACCTCGGGACTAGCGGGGAACAATGAGCAGTTCTTC. This encodes CASRTTSGLAGNNEQFF.

This clone occurred a few times. The rearrangement uses TRBV19 and TRBJ1-1, with unresolved D. CDR1 is LNHDA, CDR2 SQIVND, per germline (reference sequence). The CDR3 runs 15 residues. V was clipped by 3 bases and J by 4 bases, with 15 bases between them. CDR3 loop: CASSIRDGGSTEAFF. The CDR3 DNA sequence: TGTGCCAGTAGTATCAGAGACGGAGGAAGCACTGAAGCTTTCTTT.

The chain couples TRBV6-5 to TRBJ1-1; D remains unclear. There are 13 residues in the CDR3. From germline, CDR1 is MNHEY and CDR2 SVGAGI. V was clipped by 5 bases and J by 5 bases, with 12 bases between them. CDR3 in amino acids: CASSDRGSTEAFF. DNA of the CDR3: TGTGCCAGCAGTGATCGAGGAAGTACTGAAGCTTTCTTT.

The V gene is TRBV7-8, the J gene TRBJ2-4, with TRBD2 as a possible D gene (6 bases). Trimming cost V 0 bases and J 13 bases, with 22 bases left between them. The CDR3 spans 16 residues. CDR1 and CDR2 (germline): SGHVS, FQNEAQ. The CDR3 is CASSLADNPRTGGQYF. The DNA for the CDR3 is TGTGCCAGCAGCTTAGCAGATAACCCTCGGACTGGGGGGCAGTACTTC.

The chain couples TRBV10-3 to TRBJ2-7, with 9 positions matching TRBD1. V shed 10 bases, J shed 4 bases, and the junction held 5 bases outside the gene matches. CDR1 and CDR2 (germline): ENHRY, SYGVKD. CDR3 length: 12 residues. In nucleotides, the CDR3 is TGTGCCACCCGACAGGGGGTATACGAGCAGTACTTC. Its protein product is CATRQGVYEQYF.